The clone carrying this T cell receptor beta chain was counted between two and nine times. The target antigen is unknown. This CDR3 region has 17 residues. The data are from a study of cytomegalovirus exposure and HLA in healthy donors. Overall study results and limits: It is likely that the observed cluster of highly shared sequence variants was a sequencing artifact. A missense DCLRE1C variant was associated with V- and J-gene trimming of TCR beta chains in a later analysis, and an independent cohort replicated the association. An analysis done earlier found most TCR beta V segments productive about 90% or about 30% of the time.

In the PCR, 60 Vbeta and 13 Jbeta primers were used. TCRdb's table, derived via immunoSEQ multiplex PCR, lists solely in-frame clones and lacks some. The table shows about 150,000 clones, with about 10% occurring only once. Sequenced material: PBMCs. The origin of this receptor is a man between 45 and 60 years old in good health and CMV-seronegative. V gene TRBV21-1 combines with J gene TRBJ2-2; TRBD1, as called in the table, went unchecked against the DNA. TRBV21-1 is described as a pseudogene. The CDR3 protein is CASSLERVDTNTGELFF. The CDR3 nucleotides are TGTGCCAGCAGCTTGGAGCGAGTGGACACGAACACCGGGGAGCTGTTTTTT.